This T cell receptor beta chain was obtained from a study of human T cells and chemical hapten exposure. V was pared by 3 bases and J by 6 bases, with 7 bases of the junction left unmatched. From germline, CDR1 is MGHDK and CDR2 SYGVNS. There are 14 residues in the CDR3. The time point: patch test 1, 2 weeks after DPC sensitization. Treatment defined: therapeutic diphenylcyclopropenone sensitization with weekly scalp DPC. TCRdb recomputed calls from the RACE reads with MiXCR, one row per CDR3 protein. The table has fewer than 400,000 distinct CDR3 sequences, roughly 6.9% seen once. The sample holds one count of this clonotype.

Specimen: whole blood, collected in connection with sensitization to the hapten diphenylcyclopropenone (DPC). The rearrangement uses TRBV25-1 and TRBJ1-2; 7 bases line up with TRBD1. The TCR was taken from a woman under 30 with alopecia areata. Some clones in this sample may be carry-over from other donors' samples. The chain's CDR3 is CASSDYRQGNGYTF. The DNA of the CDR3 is TGTGCCAGCAGTGATTACAGACAGGGAAATGGCTACACCTTC.